Below, 14 T cell receptor beta chains from the same sample are listed, as sequenced in a study of tumor-infiltrating lymphocytes in primary liver carcinoma. The tissue used was unsorted bulk material of about 19-31 mg. RNA and DNA were co-extracted from it with the AllPrep DNA/RNA mini kit. From around 530 ng of total RNA, TCR beta-specific cDNA was reverse-transcribed using a constant-region primer. A slightly modified ARM-PCR protocol with three nested multiplex PCR rounds produced these TCR beta libraries. Two initial PCR rounds of approximately 10 cycles each paired TRBV1-TRBV30 forward primers with a C-beta reverse primer. Each CDR3 protein is one row after TCRdb ran MiXCR on the multiplex PCR reads. The sample has roughly 100,000 distinct CDR3 sequences; approximately 82% are singletons. Sequencing was carried out using liver tumor tissue from sampling region 3. The subset was: tumor region T3, left-lateral pole. These receptors all come from a middle-aged man with primary liver carcinoma and hepatitis B virus infection.

As concerns this clonotype: The junction differs from germline at one of its ends, possibly a read error. The chain's CDR3 is CASSQAGIAYSEQFF. CDR3 nucleotide sequence: TGCGCCAGCAGCCAAGCCGGGATTGCGTACAGTGAGCAGTTCTTC. The genes are TRBV4-1 and TRBJ2-1; possible D gene TRBD2, 5 bases. CDR3 length: 15 residues. Germline V gene data show CDR1 as MGHRA and CDR2 as YSYEKL.

This clonotype was recorded once. One end of the junction varies from germline; a read error may be responsible. V and J are TRBV6-5 and TRBJ2-5, with a weak D call TRBD1 (6 bases). From germline, CDR1 is MNHEY and CDR2 SVGAGI. CDR3 length: 15 residues. The CDR3 here is CASSGAGAGEETQYF. In DNA form, the CDR3 reads TGTGCCAGCAGCGGGGCAGGGGCAGGTGAAGAGACCCAATACTTC.

J is TRBJ2-7 and V is TRBV29-1; a weak D match, TRBD2 (6 bases). There are 13 residues in the CDR3. Per the germline V gene, CDR1 is SQVTM and CDR2 is ANQGSEA. V dropped 7 bases and J dropped 9 bases, with 22 bases sitting between them. The CDR3 spells CSGGDSDLHGQYF. The CDR3 DNA reads as TGCAGCGGGGGGGACTCTGACCTCCATGGGCAGTACTTC.

This clonotype has only one observation. The chain's CDR3 is CASSLRESNNEQFF. CDR3 nucleotide sequence: TGTGCCAGCAGCTTGCGGGAGTCCAATAATGAGCAGTTCTTC. The chain recombines TRBV5-5 with TRBJ2-1, with D perhaps TRBD2 (6 bases). The CDR3 sequence is 14 residues long. Germline CDR1 and CDR2: SGHKS and YYEKEE (reference sequence). V was trimmed by 1 base and J by 7 bases, leaving 12 bases between them.

With regard to this clonotype: A read error may produce the germline difference seen at one junction end. The chain is built from TRBV10-3 and TRBJ1-5; D gene uncertain. Germline-derived CDR1 and CDR2 are ENHRY and SYGVKD. The CDR3 is made up of 12 amino acids. The chain's CDR3 is CHQWVGDQPQHF. The DNA for the CDR3 is TGCCATCAGTGGGTCGGGGATCAGCCCCAGCATTTT.

Regarding this clonotype: Germline and junction disagree at one end, which may indicate a read error. The rearrangement joins TRBV6-6 to TRBJ1-1; 7 bases match TRBD1. Germline V gene data show CDR1 as MNHNY and CDR2 as SVGAGI (reference sequence). This CDR3 has 14 residues. In DNA form, the CDR3 reads TGTACCAGCTCCGGGGACAGTAAGAACACTGAAACTTTCTTT. Translating it yields CTSSGDSKNTETFF.

This clonotype was found once. The V call is TRBV11-2, the J call TRBJ2-3; unclear D gene. The CDR3 has 13 amino acids. Looked up from germline, CDR1 is SGHAT and CDR2 is FQNNGV. Trimming removed 7 bases at V and 6 bases at J, with 14 bases between. DNA of the CDR3: TGTGCCAGCATCTCCATCAGTGCGGATACGCAGTATTTT. The encoded protein is CASISISADTQYF.

For this clonotype: Compared with germline, one end of the junction differs, possibly owing to a read error. The CDR3 sequence: CANSFSLQVTGRETQYF. For the CDR3, the DNA is TGCGCCAACAGCTTTTCTCTACAAGTGACAGGGCGCGAGACCCAGTACTTC. J is TRBJ2-5 and V is TRBV5-1, with 7 positions matching TRBD1. The CDR3 has 17 amino acids. Germline V gene sequence: CDR1 SGHRS, CDR2 YFSETQ.

As concerns this clonotype: A read error may account for a junction end that differs from germline. The chain carries TRBV6-1 and TRBJ1-5; D gene ambiguous. The CDR3 loop spans 15 amino acids. Germline V gene sequence: CDR1 MNHNS, CDR2 SASEGT. Here the CDR3 DNA reads TGTGCCAGCAATGAATGGGGAATGGGTGATCAGCCCCAGCATTTT. This encodes CASNEWGMGDQPQHF.

This clonotype was counted between two and nine times. The chain carries TRBV27 and TRBJ1-1; D is possibly TRBD1 (5 bases). The V and J ends lost 2 bases and 5 bases respectively, with 9 bases between them. CDR1 is MNHEY, CDR2 SMNVEV, per germline (reference sequence). The length of the CDR3 is 13 residues. As DNA, the CDR3 is TGTGCCAGCAGTTTACAGGGACGAACTGAAGCTTTCTTT. Its translation: CASSLQGRTEAFF.

This clonotype was seen only once. The missing conserved phenylalanine or tryptophan at the end of this CDR3 makes a read error likely. No DNA is shown, since the ends of the CDR3 on it are uncertain; the CDR3 is the one TCRdb lists. The chain employs TRBV11-1 and TRBJ2-3; the table names TRBD1, a call not compared with the DNA. Germline loops: CDR1 SGHAT, CDR2 FQDESV (reference sequence). 13 amino acids form the CDR3, both terminal residues included. Here the CDR3 reads CASSSGDRDTQFY.

The genes are TRBV29-1 and TRBJ2-5, with a tentative D call TRBD1 (6 bases). From germline, CDR1 is SQVTM and CDR2 ANQGSEA. CDR3 length: 12 residues. CDR3 protein: CSGMDRGGTQYF. CDR3 nucleotides: TGCAGTGGTATGGACAGAGGAGGGACCCAGTACTTC.

Comment on this clonotype: Its ends do not fully match the called genes, so a read error is possible. This rearrangement joins TRBV12-3 or TRBV12-4 to TRBJ2-1; 10 bases are a match to TRBD2. There are 14 residues in the CDR3. DNA for the CDR3: TGTGCCAGTATGTCTAGCGGGAGATACAATGAGCAGTTATTC. It specifies CASMSSGRYNEQLF.

A note on this clonotype: An end of the junction does not agree with germline; a read error may underlie this. The chain has TRBV12-3 or TRBV12-4 and TRBJ2-3; no firm D call. This CDR3 has 15 residues. The CDR3 sequence is CASSSDQIDTDTQYF. The DNA of the CDR3 is TGTGCCAGCAGCTCCGACCAGATAGACACAGACACGCAGTATTTT.